This T cell receptor beta chain was sequenced during a study of spatial heterogeneity in lung cancer. Study-level points and caveats: Among blood samples, ubiquitous expanded tumor TCRs appeared more at resection than at follow-up.

V was shortened by 0 bases and J by 4 bases, with 10 bases between the two germline ends. The CDR3 loop spans 15 amino acids. In germline, CDR1 is LGHNA, CDR2 YSLEER. MiXCR, applied by TCRdb to the 5' RACE reads, yields one record per CDR3 protein. The sample records roughly 91,000 distinct CDR3 sequences, 15% to 20% being singletons. Regarding time point: sample taken at primary tumor resection. Sequencing was performed on whole RNA extracted from tumor and nontumor lung tissue, or from frozen PBMC, and the material was left unsorted. The donors comprised 60 to 85 untreated early-stage non-small cell lung cancer patients. As for this clonotype: Its specificity is not known.

The sequence came from a male donor with early-stage non-small cell lung cancer. The chain carries TRBV4-3 and TRBJ1-5; tentatively, D is TRBD1 (5 bases). The sample here was PBMCs, taken at surgery. The DNA of the CDR3 is TGCGCCAGCAGCCAAGATACAACAGGTAATCAGCCCCAGCATTTT. Its translation: CASSQDTTGNQPQHF.